The clone carrying this TCR beta chain was recorded a few times. Its antigen is not identified. TCRdb ran MiXCR on the RT-PCR reads and lists one entry per CDR3 protein. The sample includes roughly 620,000 distinct CDR3 sequences, around 10% of them seen just once. The data are from a study of response to subunit inactivated influenza vaccine. The germline CDR1 and CDR2 sequences are SGHDT and YYEEEE. CDR3 length equals 16 residues. V was shortened by 2 bases and J by 6 bases, with 18 bases between the two germline ends. Study findings and constraints: Seasonal influenza vaccination, on each occasion, was suggested by the authors to recruit few new T cells.

A further study also used this sample, focusing on T cells expressing NK-cell markers. That work contributes: UMIs were included in TCR beta cDNA generated by 5'RACE template switching. The authors derived TCR beta repertoires from sorted CD3+CD56+NKG2C+, CD3+CD56+NKG2C- and CD3+CD56-NKG2C+ T cells.

V and J are TRBV5-6 and TRBJ1-5; D is perhaps TRBD1 (6 bases). Here the sequenced sample was PBMCs from blood, taken on the day of vaccination. This receptor was identified in a man in his fifties who received an inactivated influenza vaccine. CDR3 residues: CASSFGGPLGSQPQHF. DNA of the CDR3: TGTGCCAGCAGCTTTGGGGGGCCCCTAGGATCTCAGCCCCAGCATTTT. Supplemented by reference TRBV5-6 and TRBJ1-5, the full variable domain reads DAGVTQSPTHLIKTRGQQVTLRCSPKSGHDTVSWYQQALGQGPQFIFQYYEEEERQRGNFPDRFSGHQFPNYSSELNVNALLLGDSALYLCASSFGGPLGSQPQHFGDGTRLSIL.